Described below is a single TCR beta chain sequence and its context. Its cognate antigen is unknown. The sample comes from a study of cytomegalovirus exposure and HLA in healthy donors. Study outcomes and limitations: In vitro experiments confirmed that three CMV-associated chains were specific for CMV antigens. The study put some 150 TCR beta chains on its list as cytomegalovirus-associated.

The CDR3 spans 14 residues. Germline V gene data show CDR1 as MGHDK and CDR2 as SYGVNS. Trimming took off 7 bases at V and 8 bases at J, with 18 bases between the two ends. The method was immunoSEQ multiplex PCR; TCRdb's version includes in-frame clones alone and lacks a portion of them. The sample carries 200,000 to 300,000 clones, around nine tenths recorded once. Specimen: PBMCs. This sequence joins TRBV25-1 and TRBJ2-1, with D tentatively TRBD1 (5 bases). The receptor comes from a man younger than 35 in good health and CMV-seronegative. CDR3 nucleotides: TGTGCCAGCAAAGGCAGACAGAGTATCGATGAGCAGTTCTTC. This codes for CASKGRQSIDEQFF. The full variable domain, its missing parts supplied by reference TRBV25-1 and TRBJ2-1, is EADIYQTPRYLVIGTGKKITLECSQTMGHDKMYWYQQDPGMELHLIHYSYGVNSTEKGDLSSESTVSRIRTEHFPLTLESARPSHTSQYLCASKGRQSIDEQFFGPGTRLTVL.